These 9 T cell receptor beta chains were all obtained from the same sample, sequenced in a study of cytomegalovirus exposure and HLA in healthy donors. PCR involved 60 Vbeta and 13 Jbeta primers. Profiled with immunoSEQ multiplex PCR; TCRdb holds only in-frame clones, not every one. The table lists more than 110,000 clones, around 75% of them singletons. The sequencing input was PBMCs. These receptors came from a woman aged 25 to 39 in good health and CMV-seronegative.

The V call is TRBV18, the J call TRBJ1-2, with TRBD1 identical over 8 bases. Germline V gives CDR1 KGHSH, CDR2 LQKENI. V lost 6 bases, J lost 6 bases, and 15 bases stayed unmatched. The CDR3 totals 16 residues. CDR3 amino acids: CASSSTPGGAGDGYTF. The CDR3 nucleotides read TGTGCCAGCTCGTCAACCCCAGGGGGCGCGGGGGATGGCTACACCTTC. Looking up the rest from reference TRBV18 and TRBJ1-2 gives the full variable domain: NAGVMQNPRHLVRRRGQEARLRCSPMKGHSHVYWYRQLPEEGLKFMVYLQKENIIDESGMPKERFSAEFPKEGPSILRIQQVVRGDSAAYFCASSSTPGGAGDGYTFGSGTRLTVV.

V is TRBV15 and J is TRBJ2-1; 9 nucleotides align to TRBD2. CDR1 is LNHNV, CDR2 YYDKDF, per germline (reference sequence). Trimming took 0 bases from V and 7 from J; bases not matched to a gene: 13. CDR3 length: 18 residues. This chain's CDR3 is CATSRDWGFSGRGNEQFF. CDR3 DNA sequence: TGTGCCACCAGCAGAGATTGGGGTTTTAGCGGGAGAGGTAATGAGCAGTTCTTC.

This chain joins TRBV7-9 and TRBJ2-7; 8 bases line up with TRBD1. The J segment lost 3 bases and the V segment lost 5 bases, leaving 6 bases of the junction unmatched. Germline V lookup: CDR1 SEHNR, CDR2 FQNEAQ (reference sequence). This CDR3 is 14 amino acids long. The CDR3 region has the DNA TGTGCCAGCAGCCCTGACAGGGGATACTACGAGCAGTACGTC. Its protein product is CASSPDRGYYEQYV.

The genes are TRBV30 and TRBJ2-1; tentatively, D is TRBD2 (5 bases). V was shortened by 4 bases and J by 0 bases, with 13 bases between the two germline ends. CDR3 length equals 15 residues. CDR1 GTSNPN and CDR2 SVGIG come from the germline V gene (reference sequence). DNA for the CDR3: TGTGCCTGGAAGGTACGGGGAAGCTCCTACAATGAGCAGTTCTTC. Translated: CAWKVRGSSYNEQFF.

Notes on this clone: The same CDR3 can be traced to other DNA sequences in this sample. The J gene is TRBJ1-4, the V gene TRBV28, with D perhaps TRBD1 (5 bases). The CDR3 length is 15 residues. In germline, CDR1 is MDHEN, CDR2 SYDVKM. V gave up 3 bases and J gave up 0 bases, with 8 bases separating them. CDR3 nucleotides: TGTGCCAGCAGTTTCACAGGAGCAACTAATGAAAAACTGTTTTTT. It codes for CASSFTGATNEKLFF.

This rearrangement joins TRBV29-1 to TRBJ2-2, with 11 positions matching TRBD1. This CDR3 is built from 14 residues. The germline V gene has CDR1 SQVTM and CDR2 ANQGSEA. Trimming at V came to 2 bases and at J to 6 bases, leaving 2 bases not matched to a gene. This CDR3 reads CSVERGQGAGELFF. DNA of the CDR3: TGCAGCGTTGAAAGGGGACAGGGGGCCGGGGAGCTGTTTTTT.

This clone was observed a few times. This chain uses TRBV6-1 with TRBJ1-5, with D unresolved. The CDR3 spans 16 residues. Between the trimmed V and J ends, which lost 2 bases and 4 bases, there was a span of 15 bases. CDR1 and CDR2 from the germline V gene are MNHNS and SASEGT. The CDR3 nucleotides read TGTGCCAGCAGTGAATTTGGTATAGGAGATAATCAGCCCCAGCATTTT. Its translation is CASSEFGIGDNQPQHF.

The V gene is TRBV5-4, the J gene TRBJ2-5, with a weak D call TRBD1 (6 bases). Trimming stripped 3 bases from V and 2 bases from J, with 11 bases between. The CDR3 is made up of 14 amino acids. CDR1 is SGHNT and CDR2 is YYREEE in the germline V gene (reference sequence). The CDR3 DNA follows: TGTGCCAGCAGCTCGGGACAACAACAAGAGACCCAGTACTTC. It encodes CASSSGQQQETQYF. The full variable domain, with the rest looked up from reference TRBV5-4 and TRBJ2-5, is ETGVTQSPTHLIKTRGQQVTLRCSSQSGHNTVSWYQQALGQGPQFIFQYYREEENGRGNFPPRFSGLQFPNYSSELNVNALELDDSALYLCASSSGQQQETQYFGPGTRLLVL.

This clone turned up a few times. The CDR3 spells CASSQDRVNEQFF. The CDR3 DNA reads TGTGCCAGCAGCCAGGACAGGGTCAATGAGCAGTTCTTC. The V gene is TRBV5-8, the J gene TRBJ2-1, with 8 positions matching TRBD1. Germline assignment: CDR1 SGHTS and CDR2 YDEGEE. This CDR3 region has 13 residues. J gave up 6 bases and V 4 bases, and 3 bases lay outside the gene matches.